The 25 T cell receptor beta chains below were found in one sample sequenced in a study of blood T cell repertoires in COVID-19. TCRdb keeps only in-frame clones here, not all; method: immunoSEQ multiplex PCR. In the table there are some 130,000 clones, approximately 89% of which are singletons. Sequencing was done on a sample of peripheral blood. These receptors were collected from a woman aged 65 to 85 with COVID-19, enrolled during active disease.

This clone was picked up one time. The chain links TRBV28 to TRBJ1-2, with 9 bases identical to TRBD1. Germline V gene lookup returns CDR1 MDHEN and CDR2 SYDVKM. This CDR3 is 15 amino acids long. V lost 5 bases and J lost 4; bases outside the gene matches: 8. This CDR3 is CASSTRDRAVYGYTF. The CDR3 DNA is TGTGCCAGCAGTACTAGGGACAGGGCCGTCTATGGCTACACCTTC.

V and J are TRBV7-9 and TRBJ2-4, with D possibly matching TRBD2 (7 bases). CDR1 is SEHNR and CDR2 is FQNEAQ in the germline V gene (reference sequence). The V end lost 5 bases, the J end lost 8 bases, and 22 bases lay between the germline ends. The CDR3 has 16 amino acids. DNA for the CDR3: TGTGCCAGCAGCCCACCAATTGGCGGGGGCGTAGACATTCAGTACTTC. It translates to CASSPPIGGGVDIQYF.

The chain joins TRBV19 to TRBJ2-5; 7 nucleotides line up with TRBD2. CDR1 and CDR2 (germline): LNHDA, SQIVND (reference sequence). V trimming: 0 bases; J trimming: 7 bases; junction bases outside the gene matches: 8. The CDR3 is 15 amino acids. The DNA for the CDR3 is TGTGCCAGTAGTATAGACGGGAGGAAGACGGGGACCCAGTACTTC. As protein: CASSIDGRKTGTQYF.

The J gene is TRBJ1-2, the V gene TRBV2; 8 bases match TRBD1. The junction had 8 bases not matched to a gene; V was cut back by 5 bases and J by 3 bases. CDR3 size: 15 residues. The germline V gene encodes CDR1 SNHLY and CDR2 FYNNEI. Written as DNA, the CDR3 is TGTGCCAGCAGTCGGGGGACAGGTTTCCACTATGGCTACACCTTC. It specifies CASSRGTGFHYGYTF.

CDR3 nucleotides: TGTGCCAGCAGGGCTAGGGGAAGCAATCAGCCCCAGCATTTT. It yields the protein CASRARGSNQPQHF. This chain uses TRBV7-9 with TRBJ1-5, with a weak D call TRBD1 (5 bases). CDR3 size: 14 residues. Germline CDR1 and CDR2: SEHNR and FQNEAQ (reference sequence). Trimming left V 6 bases short and J 1 base short, with 10 bases between. Looking up the rest from reference TRBV7-9 and TRBJ1-5 gives the full variable domain: DTGVSQNPRHKITKRGQNVTFRCDPISEHNRLYWYRQTLGQGPEFLTYFQNEAQLEKSRLLSDRFSAERPKGSFSTLEIQRTEQGDSAMYLCASRARGSNQPQHFGDGTRLSIL.

The chain is built from TRBV28 and TRBJ2-7, with D perhaps TRBD1 (6 bases). This CDR3 region has 16 residues. V lost 10 bases to trimming and J lost 4 bases, with 26 bases between them. The germline gives CDR1 MDHEN, CDR2 SYDVKM. CDR3 loop: CATHSTGTPGPYEQYF. The DNA for the CDR3 is TGTGCCACCCATTCCACAGGGACCCCCGGCCCTTACGAGCAGTACTTC.

The chain couples TRBV2 to TRBJ1-1; weak D call: TRBD1 (6 bases). V was shortened by 10 bases and J by 2 bases, with 14 bases between the two germline ends. The CDR3 spans 13 residues. The germline CDR1 and CDR2 sequences are SNHLY and FYNNEI. CDR3 in DNA: TGTGCCACCGAGGAGGACAGAAACACTGAAGCTTTCTTT. Translating it yields CATEEDRNTEAFF.

As concerns this clone: Distinct nucleotide sequences in the sample also encode this CDR3. This chain connects TRBV5-1 to TRBJ2-7, with 11 nucleotides matching TRBD1. The V gene end was trimmed by 3 bases and the J gene end by 4 bases; junction bases not matched to a gene: 3. In germline, CDR1 is SGHRS, CDR2 YFSETQ. The CDR3 sequence is 14 residues long. The CDR3 spells CASSSGQGAYEQYF. CDR3 DNA sequence: TGCGCCAGCAGCTCCGGACAGGGGGCATACGAGCAGTACTTC. The full variable domain, in which reference TRBV5-1 and TRBJ2-7 provide the parts outside the CDR3, is KAGVTQTPRYLIKTRGQQVTLSCSPISGHRSVSWYQQTPGQGLQFLFEYFSETQRNKGNFPGRFSGRQFSNSRSEMNVSTLELGDSALYLCASSSGQGAYEQYFGPGTRLTVT.

This chain links TRBV9 with TRBJ2-5, with 13 bases fitting TRBD2. Germline V CDR1 and CDR2: SGDLS, YYNGEE. V shed 1 base and J 2 bases; nucleotides not matched to a gene: 2. The CDR3 spans 16 residues. This CDR3 is CASSVRTSGGQETQYF. The CDR3 DNA follows: TGTGCCAGCAGCGTACGGACTAGCGGGGGACAAGAGACCCAGTACTTC.

This chain uses TRBV9 with TRBJ2-3, with 11 bases lining up with TRBD1. Trimming cost V 3 bases and J 4 bases; bases outside gene matches: 1. The CDR3 is 14 residues long. CDR1 and CDR2 (germline): SGDLS, YYNGEE. The CDR3 sequence: CASSAGQGADTQYF. CDR3 DNA sequence: TGTGCCAGCAGCGCGGGACAGGGGGCAGATACGCAGTATTTT.

The chain carries TRBV28 and TRBJ1-1; TRBD1 matches at 7 bases. V lost 5 bases to trimming and J lost 5 bases; unmatched junction nucleotides: 8. CDR3 length equals 14 residues. The germline V gene encodes CDR1 MDHEN and CDR2 SYDVKM. The CDR3 loop reads CASSPPDRKTEAFF. The CDR3 coding sequence is TGTGCCAGCAGTCCCCCGGACAGGAAGACTGAAGCTTTCTTT.

This clone was seen only once. The chain joins TRBV29-1 to TRBJ1-5; 10 bases map to TRBD1. Trimming removed 6 bases from V and 6 bases from J; junction bases left unmatched: 11. Germline loops: CDR1 SQVTM, CDR2 ANQGSEA. The CDR3 runs to 15 residues. The chain's CDR3 is CSVTMTGGVGQPQHF. The DNA of the CDR3 is TGCAGCGTCACTATGACAGGGGGCGTGGGTCAGCCCCAGCATTTT.

The rearrangement links TRBV5-1 to TRBJ2-2, with 7 bases aligning to TRBD1. This CDR3 spans 16 amino acids. Germline V CDR1 and CDR2: SGHRS, YFSETQ. V shed 1 base, J shed 3 bases, and the junction held 6 bases outside the gene matches. The CDR3 region is CASSLRGRADTGELFF. The CDR3 DNA follows: TGCGCCAGCAGCTTGAGGGGGCGCGCGGACACCGGGGAGCTGTTTTTT.

This clone was seen once. This chain links TRBV10-3 with TRBJ2-7; TRBD1 matches at 10 bases. The CDR3 is made up of 16 amino acids. Germline CDR1 and CDR2: ENHRY and SYGVKD. The V segment lost 3 bases and the J segment 3 bases; nucleotides outside the gene matches: 8. CDR3 residues: CAISEPGQGTGYEQYF. The CDR3 DNA follows: TGTGCCATCAGTGAACCGGGACAGGGGACGGGCTACGAGCAGTACTTC.

There are a few counts of this clone. V gene TRBV18 combines with J gene TRBJ1-1; D is undetermined. CDR1 KGHSH and CDR2 LQKENI come from the germline V gene. V was pared by 3 bases and J by 8 bases, with 7 bases between. This CDR3 contains 11 residues. The CDR3 nucleotides read TGTGCCAGCTCACCGGCGGGAGAAGCTTTCTTT. This sequence encodes CASSPAGEAFF.

This clone appeared a single time. The chain uses TRBV28 and TRBJ1-6; 8 bases agree with TRBD1. The V and J ends lost 7 bases and 9 bases, in that order; junction bases with no gene match: 14. The CDR3 consists of 16 residues. Germline CDR1 is MDHEN and CDR2 is SYDVKM. The CDR3 coding sequence is TGTGCCAGCACCATGGGACAGGACGTCGTAAGTTCACCCCTCCACTTT. Translation: CASTMGQDVVSSPLHF.

The chain uses TRBV7-8 and TRBJ1-4, with D possibly being TRBD1 (5 bases). Trimming took 1 base from V and 4 from J, leaving 7 bases between them. The CDR3 consists of 14 residues. The germline CDR1 and CDR2 sequences are SGHVS and FQNEAQ. In DNA form, the CDR3 reads TGTGCCAGCAGCTTAGGACAGAATAATGAAAAACTGTTTTTT. It encodes CASSLGQNNEKLFF. The variable domain in full, with the rest retrieved from reference TRBV7-8 and TRBJ1-4, is GAGVSQSPRYKVAKRGQDVALRCDPISGHVSLFWYQQALGQGPEFLTYFQNEAQLDKSGLPSDRFFAERPEGSVSTLKIQRTQQEDSAVYLCASSLGQNNEKLFFGSGTQLSVL.

V usage is TRBV7-2 and J usage is TRBJ1-3, with 12 positions matching TRBD1. The CDR3 has 18 amino acids. V was pared by 1 base and J by 5 bases, with 9 bases of the junction left unmatched. Germline CDR1 and CDR2: SGHTA and FQGNSA. The CDR3 region has the DNA TGTGCCAGCAGCTTAGTTACGGCCGGGACAGGGGGCAGAAACACCATATATTTT. This sequence encodes CASSLVTAGTGGRNTIYF.

The chain employs TRBV3-1 (or the pseudogene TRBV3-2) and TRBJ2-7, with 12 bases lining up with TRBD1. V dropped 3 bases and J dropped 7; count of bases not matched to a gene: 10. The CDR3 is 16 amino acids. Germline V gene sequence: CDR1 LGHDT, CDR2 YNNKEL (reference sequence). CDR3 residues: CASSHWSGQGAGEQYF. In DNA form, the CDR3 reads TGTGCCAGCAGCCATTGGTCGGGACAGGGGGCGGGGGAGCAGTACTTC.

This clone was detected once. The chain uses TRBV20-1 and TRBJ1-1; no firm D call. Germline V CDR1 and CDR2: DFQATT, SNEGSKA (reference sequence). V was pared by 3 bases and J by 1 base, with 9 bases between. This CDR3 region has 13 residues. The CDR3 DNA follows: TGCAGTGCTAGTTGGGAGGGGAACACTGAAGCTTTCTTT. It encodes CSASWEGNTEAFF.

The table lists this clone with a count of one. V is TRBV30 and J is TRBJ1-5, with TRBD1 matching 8 bases. Unmatched junction bases numbered 7, after V lost 3 bases and J lost 3 bases. CDR3 length equals 15 residues. Per the germline V gene, CDR1 is GTSNPN and CDR2 is SVGIG (reference sequence). CDR3 nucleotides: TGTGCCTGGAGACCTCAGGGGGCGGTCAATCAGCCCCAGCATTTT. Its protein product is CAWRPQGAVNQPQHF.

The chain joins TRBV28 to TRBJ1-6; D unclear. Germline values: CDR1 MDHEN, CDR2 SYDVKM. Trimming cost V 11 bases and J 3 bases, with 17 bases left between them. The CDR3 is 15 amino acids. The CDR3: CASSPRAGYNSPLHF. CDR3 sequence (DNA): TGTGCCTCTTCGCCTCGGGCGGGCTATAATTCACCCCTCCACTTT.

This chain joins TRBV9 and TRBJ2-7; D perhaps matches TRBD1 (6 bases). Germline V CDR1 and CDR2: SGDLS, YYNGEE. The V gene lost 0 bases and the J gene lost 9 bases, with 19 bases spanning the gap. The CDR3 is 15 amino acids. CDR3 residues: CASSVEQGPLSGQYF. Here the CDR3 DNA reads TGTGCCAGCAGCGTAGAACAGGGCCCCCTCTCAGGGCAGTACTTC.

This chain connects TRBV4-1 to TRBJ1-1, with 7 bases lining up with TRBD1. This CDR3 region has 15 residues. The germline V gene has CDR1 MGHRA and CDR2 YSYEKL. The trim removed 1 base at V and 5 bases at J, leaving 7 bases unmatched. The CDR3 sequence is CASSQVSGGSTEAFF. The CDR3 DNA reads TGCGCCAGCAGCCAAGTTTCAGGGGGAAGTACTGAAGCTTTCTTT.

This clone appeared a few times. V gene TRBV5-1 combines with J gene TRBJ2-1; 8 bases are a match to TRBD1. CDR3 length: 15 amino acids. Germline V lookup: CDR1 SGHRS, CDR2 YFSETQ. V lost 0 bases, J lost 4 bases, and 3 bases stayed unmatched. This CDR3 is CASSLEGTGYNEQFF. CDR3 sequence (DNA): TGCGCCAGCAGCTTGGAGGGGACAGGTTACAATGAGCAGTTCTTC.